Presented here are 26 T cell receptor beta chains from one specimen sequenced in a study of T cell changes during pregnancy in multiple sclerosis. Sequencing was performed with immunoSEQ multiplex PCR; in TCRdb, only in-frame clones are kept and a portion is missing. Here the sample spans 45,000 to 55,000 clones, approximately 90% being singletons. Here the sequenced sample was CD4+ T cells from peripheral blood mononuclear cells, taken after pregnancy. Receptor source: a female donor with multiple sclerosis, enrolled in a pregnancy study.

DNA for the CDR3: TGTGCCAGCAGCTTAAATCCAGGCCTTAGCACAGATACGCAGTATTTT. It specifies CASSLNPGLSTDTQYF. This chain joins TRBV7-3 and TRBJ2-3; D call uncertain. V lost 1 base and J 0 bases, leaving 11 bases between the germline ends. The CDR3 sequence is 16 residues long. Per germline, CDR1 SGHTA and CDR2 FQGTGA. Filled out from reference TRBV7-3 and TRBJ2-3, the complete variable domain reads GAGVSQTPSNKVTEKGKYVELRCDPISGHTALYWYRQSLGQGPEFLIYFQGTGAADDSGLPNDRFFAVRPEGSVSTLKIQRTERGDSAVYLCASSLNPGLSTDTQYFGPGTRLTVL.

The chain combines TRBV10-1 with TRBJ2-7, with D possibly TRBD1 on 6 matching bases. The V gene lost 0 bases and the J gene lost 5 bases, with 14 bases spanning the gap. Germline-derived CDR1 and CDR2 are WNHNN and SYGVQD (reference sequence). The CDR3 contains 15 residues. The CDR3 sequence: CASSESRTGRHEQYF. CDR3 DNA: TGCGCCAGCAGTGAGTCTCGAACAGGGAGACACGAGCAGTACTTC.

V is TRBV6-1 and J is TRBJ1-5; TRBD1 might be the D (5 bases). V was cut by 3 bases and J by 5 bases, with 20 bases left in between. The CDR3 is made up of 17 amino acids. Germline loops: CDR1 MNHNS, CDR2 SASEGT. CDR3 protein: CASSEEGLGFTHQPQHF. The CDR3 coding sequence is TGTGCCAGCAGTGAGGAGGGGCTGGGGTTTACGCATCAGCCCCAGCATTTT.

This chain joins TRBV7-2 and TRBJ2-5; the D is unclear. Per the germline V gene, CDR1 is SGHTA and CDR2 is FQGNSA. This CDR3 comprises 14 residues. V was cut by 2 bases and J by 1 base, with 8 bases left in between. DNA for the CDR3: TGTGCCAGCAGCTTAATCCCAATCCAAGAGACCCAGTACTTC. This translates into CASSLIPIQETQYF.

Regarding this clone: One end of the junction is discordant with germline, which a read error may explain. Other DNA sequences within the sample encode an identical CDR3. The chain has TRBV6-5 and TRBJ2-4; no reliable D call. In germline, CDR1 is MNHEY, CDR2 SVGAGI. The CDR3 is 15 residues long. CDR3 amino acids: CASSYSIVGRDIQYF. The CDR3 DNA is TGTGCCAGCAGCTACTCGATAGTTGGTCGGGACATTCAGTACTTC.

The rearrangement links TRBV4-2 to TRBJ2-7, with D possibly being TRBD1 (6 bases). Trimming pared 3 bases from V and 5 bases from J, leaving 23 bases between. The CDR3 is 17 residues long. In germline, CDR1 is LGHNA, CDR2 YNFKEQ. This chain's CDR3 is CASSHPLRGPSSDEQYF. CDR3 DNA: TGTGCCAGCAGCCACCCCCTCAGGGGCCCTAGCTCGGACGAGCAGTACTTC.

The chain links TRBV10-3 to TRBJ2-5; 9 nucleotides line up with TRBD2. Germline V gives CDR1 ENHRY, CDR2 SYGVKD. V lost 2 bases, J lost 5 bases, and 9 bases stayed unmatched. This CDR3 contains 16 residues. The CDR3 loop is CAISERIAGVGETQYF. In DNA, the CDR3 is TGTGCCATCAGTGAGAGAATAGCGGGAGTAGGTGAGACCCAGTACTTC.

This clone was recorded only once. The chain joins TRBV7-2 to TRBJ2-5; D is ambiguous. CDR1 is SGHTA and CDR2 is FQGNSA in the germline V gene. This CDR3 spans 11 amino acids. V was trimmed by 4 bases and J by 5 bases, leaving 5 bases between them. The CDR3 DNA is TGTGCCAGCAGCTCCGTGGAGACCCAGTACTTC. This sequence encodes CASSSVETQYF.

This chain links TRBV5-6 with TRBJ2-5, with 7 nucleotides matching TRBD1. The CDR3 loop spans 18 amino acids. From germline, CDR1 is SGHDT and CDR2 YYEEEE. V lost 1 base to trimming and J lost 4 bases; unmatched junction nucleotides: 16. The CDR3 bases are TGTGCCAGCAGCTTGTCAGGGGTACAGGGGATTGGGGGAGAGACCCAGTACTTC. Its protein is CASSLSGVQGIGGETQYF.

V is TRBV5-6 and J is TRBJ2-5; D possibly corresponds to TRBD1 (5 bases). The germline gives CDR1 SGHDT, CDR2 YYEEEE. The CDR3 loop spans 13 amino acids. The V end lost 0 bases, the J end lost 4 bases, and 7 bases lay between the germline ends. CDR3 region: CASSLVGRETQYF. The CDR3 DNA follows: TGTGCCAGCAGCTTGGTGGGGCGAGAGACCCAGTACTTC.

This rearrangement joins TRBV7-2 to TRBJ2-2; 7 nucleotides match TRBD2. The CDR3 has 16 amino acids. Germline assignment: CDR1 SGHTA and CDR2 FQGNSA. With 4 bases clipped from V and 6 bases from J, the junction kept 11 bases outside the gene matches. This CDR3 reads CASSWDTGGAAGELFF. The CDR3 DNA reads TGTGCCAGCAGCTGGGATACGGGGGGAGCGGCCGGGGAGCTGTTTTTT.

This clone was detected only once. The chain employs TRBV2 and TRBJ2-5; the D gene is possibly TRBD2 (5 bases). The CDR3 sequence is 14 residues long. Trimming shortened V by 3 bases and J by 5 bases, and 13 bases separated the two germline ends. The V gene's germline CDR1 is SNHLY and CDR2 FYNNEI. The CDR3 loop is CASSDRGLGETQYF. The DNA of the CDR3 is TGTGCCAGCAGTGATCGCGGGCTGGGGGAGACCCAGTACTTC.

In nucleotides, the CDR3 is TGTGCCAGCAGCGTAACAGACCACAGCGGGAGTAGCTCAGAGACCCAGTACTTC. Its translation: CASSVTDHSGSSSETQYF. The chain carries TRBV9 and TRBJ2-5, with TRBD2 identical over 8 bases. After removal of 1 base from V and 4 bases from J, the junction contained 15 bases not matched to a gene. This CDR3 comprises 18 residues. Germline V gene data show CDR1 as SGDLS and CDR2 as YYNGEE.

This rearrangement joins TRBV5-5 to TRBJ2-1, with TRBD1 matching over 9 bases. The trim removed 0 bases at V and 8 bases at J, leaving 6 bases unmatched. CDR3 size: 15 residues. CDR1 is SGHKS and CDR2 is YYEKEE in the germline V gene (reference sequence). The CDR3 sequence is CASSLVHRGRYEQFF. Written as DNA, the CDR3 is TGTGCCAGCAGCTTGGTACACAGGGGGCGTTATGAGCAGTTCTTC.

The table lists this clone with a few counts. The chain joins TRBV5-6 to TRBJ2-6; TRBD2 might be the D (5 bases). Germline V gene lookup returns CDR1 SGHDT and CDR2 YYEEEE. Trimming removed 4 bases at V and 0 bases at J, with 17 bases between. This CDR3 region has 18 residues. The CDR3 bases are TGTGCCAGCAGCCAGATGCGGGCACGAGTCTCTGGGGCCAACGTCCTGACTTTC. Translating it yields CASSQMRARVSGANVLTF.

The chain recombines TRBV16 with TRBJ2-6; the match to TRBD1 covers 8 bases. V lost 1 base, J lost 3 bases, and 8 bases stayed unmatched. Germline V lookup: CDR1 KGHSY, CDR2 FQNENV. The CDR3 extends over 18 amino acids. CDR3 nucleotides: TGTGCCAGCAGCCAATTGCTCAGGGGGCGTTATGGGGCCAACGTCCTGACTTTC. This codes for CASSQLLRGRYGANVLTF.

The V call is TRBV11-1, the J call TRBJ2-1, with TRBD2 matching 12 bases. CDR3 length equals 17 residues. The V gene end was trimmed by 5 bases and the J gene end by 5 bases; junction bases not matched to a gene: 10. The germline V gene encodes CDR1 SGHAT and CDR2 FQDESV (reference sequence). As DNA, the CDR3 is TGTGCCAGCAGCCCAAATGGGGCTAGCGGGAGGGACAATGAGCAGTTCTTC. This encodes CASSPNGASGRDNEQFF.

The rearrangement uses TRBV11-3 and TRBJ2-1; 8 nucleotides line up with TRBD1. This CDR3 comprises 15 residues. The germline V gene has CDR1 SGHNT and CDR2 YENEEA. After removal of 0 bases from V and 9 bases from J, the junction contained 7 bases not matched to a gene. The CDR3 DNA follows: TGTGCCAGCAGCTTAGACCAGGACAGGGTGAGTGAGCAGTTCTTC. Amino acids: CASSLDQDRVSEQFF.

This clone came up once. This chain connects TRBV5-1 to TRBJ2-3; 8 bases map to TRBD1. The CDR3 contains 15 residues. Germline V gives CDR1 SGHRS, CDR2 YFSETQ. Trimming removed 0 bases from V and 3 bases from J; junction bases left unmatched: 3. Written as DNA, the CDR3 is TGCGCCAGCAGCTTGGTCAACAGGGGGACAGATACGCAGTATTTT. Translated: CASSLVNRGTDTQYF. Full variable domain (outside the CDR3, taken from reference TRBV5-1 and TRBJ2-3): KAGVTQTPRYLIKTRGQQVTLSCSPISGHRSVSWYQQTPGQGLQFLFEYFSETQRNKGNFPGRFSGRQFSNSRSEMNVSTLELGDSALYLCASSLVNRGTDTQYFGPGTRLTVL.

The rearrangement joins TRBV5-1 to TRBJ2-4; 10 positions agree with TRBD2. V lost 6 bases to trimming and J lost 8 bases; unmatched junction nucleotides: 11. Germline lookup yields CDR1 SGHRS and CDR2 YFSETQ. The CDR3 has 15 residues. CDR3 protein: CASTMRASGSDIQYF. CDR3 DNA: TGCGCCAGCACCATGCGGGCTAGCGGGAGTGACATTCAGTACTTC.

The chain links TRBV7-2 to TRBJ2-1; 9 nucleotides agree with TRBD2. The V gene's germline CDR1 is SGHTA and CDR2 FQGNSA. J lost 8 bases, V lost 2 bases, and 7 bases had no gene match. CDR3 length: 15 amino acids. As DNA, the CDR3 is TGTGCCAGCAGCTTATTGGGACTAGCTGTGGATGAGCAGTTCTTC. Amino acid sequence: CASSLLGLAVDEQFF.

V and J are TRBV28 and TRBJ2-7; the D is unclear. Deletions cut 3 bases from V and 2 bases from J, with 11 bases between. Per the germline V gene, CDR1 is MDHEN and CDR2 is SYDVKM. This CDR3 has 14 residues. CDR3 DNA sequence: TGTGCCAGCAGTTTCGCAGGCAGAGCCTACGAGCAGTACTTC. Protein product: CASSFAGRAYEQYF.

The chain uses TRBV19 and TRBJ2-5, with D perhaps matching TRBD1 (6 bases). The CDR3 is made up of 14 amino acids. Trimming pared 5 bases from V and 2 bases from J, leaving 12 bases between. Germline lookup yields CDR1 LNHDA and CDR2 SQIVND (reference sequence). In DNA form, the CDR3 reads TGTGCCAGTAGTGTCAGGGGCCCTCAAGAGACCCAGTACTTC. Translating gives CASSVRGPQETQYF.

The chain carries TRBV4-1 and TRBJ1-4, with D uncertain. The CDR3 has 16 residues. The V and J ends lost 1 base and 1 base respectively, with 10 bases between them. The germline gives CDR1 MGHRA, CDR2 YSYEKL. CDR3 in amino acids: CASSQVATLTNEKLFF. In DNA, the CDR3 is TGCGCCAGCAGCCAAGTAGCAACACTAACTAATGAAAAACTGTTTTTT.

The genes are TRBV15 and TRBJ2-2; D remains ambiguous. V lost 1 base to trimming and J lost 7 bases, with 10 bases between them. The CDR3 spans 14 residues. The germline CDR1 and CDR2 sequences are LNHNV and YYDKDF (reference sequence). DNA for the CDR3: TGTGCCACCAGCAGAGGAGGCCCGGGCGGGGAGCTGTTTTTT. Its protein is CATSRGGPGGELFF. Supplemented by reference TRBV15 and TRBJ2-2, the full variable domain reads DAMVIQNPRYQVTQFGKPVTLSCSQTLNHNVMYWYQQKSSQAPKLLFHYYDKDFNNEADTPDNFQSRRPNTSFCFLDIRSPGLGDTAMYLCATSRGGPGGELFFGEGSRLTVL.

The chain employs TRBV5-6 and TRBJ1-1; TRBD1 is a possible D gene (5 bases). Germline values: CDR1 SGHDT, CDR2 YYEEEE. V was clipped by 0 bases and J by 8 bases, with 8 bases between them. CDR3 length: 12 amino acids. CDR3 coding DNA: TGTGCCAGCAGCTTGGCCCGGGGGGAAGCTTTCTTT. This sequence encodes CASSLARGEAFF.